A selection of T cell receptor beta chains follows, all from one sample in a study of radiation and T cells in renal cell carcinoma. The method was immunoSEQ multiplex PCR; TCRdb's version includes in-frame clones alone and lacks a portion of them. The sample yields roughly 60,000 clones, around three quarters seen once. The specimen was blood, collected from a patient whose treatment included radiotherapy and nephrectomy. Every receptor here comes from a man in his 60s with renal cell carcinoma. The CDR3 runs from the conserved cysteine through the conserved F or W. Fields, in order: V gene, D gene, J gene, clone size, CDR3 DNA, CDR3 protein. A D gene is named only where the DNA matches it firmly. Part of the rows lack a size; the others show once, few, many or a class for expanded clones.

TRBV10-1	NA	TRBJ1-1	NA	TGCGCCAGCAGCGATGGGGCAGGGGCTGACACTGAAGCTTTCTTT	CASSDGAGADTEAFF
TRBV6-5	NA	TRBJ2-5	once	TGTGCCAGTGCCCGTCGGGGTGAGCAAGAGACCCAGTACTTC	CASARRGEQETQYF
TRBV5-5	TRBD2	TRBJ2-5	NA	TGTGCCAGCAGCCTGGAACTAGCGGGGGGACGAGAGACCCAGTACTTC	CASSLELAGGRETQYF
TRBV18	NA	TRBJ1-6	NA	TGTGCCAGCTCAGAGGGCAGGGCAAATTCACCCCTCCACTTT	CASSEGRANSPLHF
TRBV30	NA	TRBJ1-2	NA	TGTGCCTGGAGTGCATACAGGGAAGCGTCTGGCTACACCTTC	CAWSAYREASGYTF
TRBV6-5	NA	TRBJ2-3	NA	TGTGCCACCTACAGTGTGGCAGATACGCAGTATTTT	CATYSVADTQYF
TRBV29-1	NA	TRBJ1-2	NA	TGCAGCGTTCCAGAGGGCCCGTCTGGCTACACCTTC	CSVPEGPSGYTF
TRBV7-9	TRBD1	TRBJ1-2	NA	TGTGCCAGCAGCTCCGCCGACAGGGAATCTAACTATGGCTACACCTTC	CASSSADRESNYGYTF
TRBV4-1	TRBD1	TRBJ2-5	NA	TGCGCCAGCAGCCAAGATCCCCAGGGGGCAGGCTTCTACCAAGAGACCCAGTACTTC	CASSQDPQGAGFYQETQYF
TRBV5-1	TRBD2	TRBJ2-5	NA	TGCGCCAGCAGTATTAGCGGGAAGATCCAAGAGACCCAGTACTTC	CASSISGKIQETQYF
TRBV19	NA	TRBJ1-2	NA	TGTGCCAGTAGTGGTCGGTGGAGCTATGGCTACACCTTC	CASSGRWSYGYTF
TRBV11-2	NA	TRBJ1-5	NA	TGTGCCAGCAGCTTAGAAGCAGGGACGGTTCAGCCCCAGCATTTT	CASSLEAGTVQPQHF
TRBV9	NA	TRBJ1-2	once	TGTGCCAGCAGCGTAGCTACTTCCTGGGAGGGCTACACCTTC	CASSVATSWEGYTF